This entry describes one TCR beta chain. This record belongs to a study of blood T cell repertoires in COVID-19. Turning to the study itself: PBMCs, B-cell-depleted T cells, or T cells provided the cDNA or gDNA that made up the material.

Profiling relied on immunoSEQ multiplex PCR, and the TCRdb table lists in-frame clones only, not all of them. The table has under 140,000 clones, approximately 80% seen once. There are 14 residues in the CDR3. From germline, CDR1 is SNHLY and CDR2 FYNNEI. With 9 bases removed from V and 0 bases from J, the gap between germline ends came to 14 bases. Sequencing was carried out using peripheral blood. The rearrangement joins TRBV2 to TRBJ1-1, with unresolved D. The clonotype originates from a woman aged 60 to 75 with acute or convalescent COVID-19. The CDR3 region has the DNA TGTGCCAGTGTCAGGAGGGTCATGAACACTGAAGCTTTCTTT. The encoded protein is CASVRRVMNTEAFF.